Shown below are 27 T cell receptor beta chains from a single sample sequenced in a study of blood T cells in healthy people across ages. It was with a sample-barcoded 5' primer and a J-beta primer mix that a second PCR of about 7 to 12 cycles was run. Each CDR3 protein gets one entry after TCRdb re-called the 5' RACE reads with MiXCR. The sample lists around 1,800,000 distinct CDR3 sequences, about 39% occurring once. The sample consisted of blood. The receptors originated from a human donor in good health.

The CDR3 sequence: CASSAGVSETQYF. The CDR3 DNA is TGTGCCAGCAGCGCTGGAGTATCGGAGACCCAGTACTTC. J is TRBJ2-5 and V is TRBV9; D is ambiguous. V dropped 3 bases and J dropped 5 bases, with 11 bases sitting between them. Germline lookup yields CDR1 SGDLS and CDR2 YYNGEE. CDR3 length equals 13 residues. The variable domain in full, with the rest retrieved from reference TRBV9 and TRBJ2-5, is DSGVTQTPKHLITATGQRVTLRCSPRSGDLSVYWYQQSLDQGLQFLIQYYNGEERAKGNILERFSAQQFPDLHSELNLSSLELGDSALYFCASSAGVSETQYFGPGTRLLVL.

This clonotype has a handful of counts. The rearrangement joins TRBV2 to TRBJ1-1; D is perhaps TRBD1 (5 bases). The germline V gene has CDR1 SNHLY and CDR2 FYNNEI. The length of the CDR3 is 14 residues. Trimming took 6 bases from V and 7 from J, leaving 18 bases between them. The CDR3 sequence is CASSARGQGYEAFF. The CDR3 DNA reads TGTGCCAGCAGCGCCCGGGGCCAGGGCTATGAAGCTTTCTTT.

CDR3 residues: CASSLALGGFFDQPQHF. In DNA form, the CDR3 reads TGTGCCAGCAGTTTAGCTTTAGGGGGATTTTTTGATCAGCCCCAGCATTTT. The chain carries TRBV12-3 or TRBV12-4 and TRBJ1-5; tentatively, D is TRBD1 (6 bases). Trimming left V 0 bases short and J 5 bases short, with 17 bases between. The CDR3 length is 17 residues.

Comment on this clonotype: Germline is not matched at one junction end, which may reflect a read error. The chain has TRBV7-2 and TRBJ2-7; 9 bases align to TRBD2. This CDR3 is 15 amino acids long. Germline V gives CDR1 SGHTA, CDR2 FQGNSA. The CDR3 reads CASSLAGTSSYGQYF. CDR3 in DNA: TGTGCCAGCAGCTTAGCCGGGACTAGCTCCTACGGGCAGTACTTC. Combining the CDR3 with reference TRBV7-2 and TRBJ2-7 gives the whole variable domain GAGVSQSPSNKVTEKGKDVELRCDPISGHTALYWYRQSLGQGLEFLIYFQGNSAPDKSGLPSDRFSAERTGGSVSTLTIQRTQQEDSAVYLCASSLAGTSSYGQYFGPGTRLTVT.

The chain is built from TRBV6-5 and TRBJ1-6, with a weak D call TRBD1 (6 bases). CDR3 length equals 14 residues. V lost 5 bases, J lost 8 bases, and 13 bases lay in between. From germline, CDR1 is MNHEY and CDR2 SVGAGI. CDR3 loop: CASSAGAGYSPLHF. CDR3 DNA sequence: TGTGCCAGCAGTGCGGGGGCAGGTTATTCACCCCTCCACTTT.

On this clonotype itself: One junction end disagrees with the germline gene, perhaps due to a read error. The genes are TRBV15 and TRBJ2-7, with 9 nucleotides matching TRBD1. Germline CDR1 reads LNHNV; CDR2 reads YYDKDF (reference sequence). The CDR3 covers 16 residues. This CDR3 reads CAASRDLGQGNIEQYF. DNA of the CDR3: TGTGCCGCCAGCAGAGATCTGGGACAGGGTAATATCGAGCAGTACTTC.

This clonotype was seen more than once but under ten times. V gene TRBV12-3 or TRBV12-4 combines with J gene TRBJ1-6, with D perhaps TRBD1 (6 bases). V shed 6 bases and J shed 6 bases, with 15 bases lying between them. This CDR3 comprises 15 residues. This CDR3 is CASSSTGIGNSPLHF. As DNA, the CDR3 is TGTGCCAGCAGCTCAACAGGGATCGGTAATTCACCCCTCCACTTT.

This sequence joins TRBV7-2 and TRBJ1-2, with TRBD1 matching over 9 bases. Germline CDR1 reads SGHTA; CDR2 reads FQGNSA. The ends lost 7 bases at V and 4 bases at J; junction bases unmatched: 16. This CDR3 contains 17 residues. CDR3 residues: CASKQTGTGSGGYGYTF. For the CDR3, the DNA is TGTGCCAGCAAGCAGACCGGGACAGGGTCGGGGGGCTATGGCTACACCTTC. The whole variable domain, remainder taken from reference TRBV7-2 and TRBJ1-2, is GAGVSQSPSNKVTEKGKDVELRCDPISGHTALYWYRQSLGQGLEFLIYFQGNSAPDKSGLPSDRFSAERTGGSVSTLTIQRTQQEDSAVYLCASKQTGTGSGGYGYTFGSGTRLTVV.

CDR3: CASSLESRRGNEQFF. The CDR3, as DNA: TGTGCCAGCAGCTTAGAATCCCGGCGGGGCAATGAGCAGTTCTTC. The chain employs TRBV7-2 and TRBJ2-1; D might be TRBD2 (6 bases). The CDR3 covers 15 residues. In germline, CDR1 is SGHTA, CDR2 FQGNSA. V was shortened by 1 base and J by 6 bases, with 13 bases between the two germline ends.

CDR3 in DNA: TGCGCCAGCAGCCAAGATATTACCGGCTACACCTTC. It translates to CASSQDITGYTF. The chain couples TRBV4-1 to TRBJ1-2; unclear D gene. CDR3 size: 12 residues. Germline V lookup: CDR1 MGHRA, CDR2 YSYEKL. Trimming took 0 bases from V and 8 from J, leaving 7 bases between them.

With regard to this clonotype: A single base separates this from a much larger clone, so it may be a read error. The chain carries TRBV29-1 and TRBJ1-1, with 7 nucleotides matching TRBD1. The CDR3 extends over 13 amino acids. Looked up from germline, CDR1 is SQVTM and CDR2 is ANQGSEA. CDR3: CGGRQGEYTEAFF. The CDR3 DNA reads TGCGGCGGGCGACAGGGTGAGTACACTGAAGCTTTCTTT. The variable domain in full, completed from reference TRBV29-1 and TRBJ1-1, reads SAVISQKPSRDICQRGTSLTIQCQVDSQVTMMFWYRQQPGQSLTLIATANQGSEATYESGFVIDKFPISRPNLTFSTLTVSNMSPEDSSIYLCGGRQGEYTEAFFGQGTRLTVV.

This chain links TRBV7-2 with TRBJ2-5, with D possibly being TRBD1 or TRBD2 (6 bases each). The ends were cut back, 0 bases at V and 9 bases at J, with 20 bases in the middle. Germline V gene sequence: CDR1 SGHTA, CDR2 FQGNSA. The CDR3 consists of 16 residues. CDR3 sequence (DNA): TGTGCCAGCAGCTTAGCGTTTTTGGGGGGCCAGGAGGCCCAGTACTTC. It codes for CASSLAFLGGQEAQYF. Combining the CDR3 with reference TRBV7-2 and TRBJ2-5 gives the whole variable domain GAGVSQSPSNKVTEKGKDVELRCDPISGHTALYWYRQSLGQGLEFLIYFQGNSAPDKSGLPSDRFSAERTGGSVSTLTIQRTQQEDSAVYLCASSLAFLGGQEAQYFGPGTRLLVL.

The gene calls are TRBV9 and TRBJ2-1; D is possibly TRBD2 (5 bases). The CDR3 is made up of 13 amino acids. V dropped 0 bases and J dropped 10 bases, with 11 bases sitting between them. CDR1 and CDR2 from the germline V gene are SGDLS and YYNGEE. The DNA for the CDR3 is TGTGCCAGCAGCGTAGATGAGGGTACGGAGCAGTTCTTC. Its protein product is CASSVDEGTEQFF. The whole variable domain, filled in from reference TRBV9 and TRBJ2-1, reads DSGVTQTPKHLITATGQRVTLRCSPRSGDLSVYWYQQSLDQGLQFLIQYYNGEERAKGNILERFSAQQFPDLHSELNLSSLELGDSALYFCASSVDEGTEQFFGPGTRLTVL.

The DNA of the CDR3 is TGTGCCAGCAGCTTAGTCAGGGTTGGGGTGGGCACTGAAGCTTTCTTT. Protein product: CASSLVRVGVGTEAFF. This chain uses TRBV7-2 with TRBJ1-1; D may be TRBD1 (5 bases). Trimming removed 1 base at V and 4 bases at J, with 16 bases between. The CDR3 is made up of 16 amino acids. Germline V gene data show CDR1 as SGHTA and CDR2 as FQGNSA.

The chain carries TRBV21-1 and TRBJ2-7; the D call in the table, TRBD1, was not verified against the DNA. TRBV21-1 is a documented pseudogene. This CDR3 comprises 15 residues. CDR3 residues: CASSKGDRGLYEQYF. The CDR3 DNA reads as TGTGCCAGCAGCAAAGGGGACAGGGGGCTTTACGAGCAGTACTTC.

The chain links TRBV3-1 to TRBJ2-3; D ambiguous. Trimming shortened V by 4 bases and J by 2 bases, and 19 bases separated the two germline ends. CDR3 length: 17 residues. CDR1 and CDR2 (germline): LGHDT, YNNKEL (reference sequence). The DNA of the CDR3 is TGTGCCAGCAGCCCCGGTATTATCGGTCCTTACACAGATACGCAGTATTTT. Protein product: CASSPGIIGPYTDTQYF.

The V call is TRBV5-5, the J call TRBJ2-7, with a weak D call TRBD2 (7 bases). The closer fit of TRBJ2-5 to the DNA end suggests the J call may be wrong. Looked up from germline, CDR1 is SGHKS and CDR2 is YYEKEE (reference sequence). This CDR3 spans 14 amino acids. The CDR3 loop is CAGYGGTLRGTQYF. As DNA, the CDR3 is TGTGCCGGCTACGGGGGGACATTAAGAGGGACCCAGTACTTC.

V is TRBV25-1 and J is TRBJ2-2, with 10 nucleotides matching TRBD2. This CDR3 spans 19 amino acids. Germline V gene lookup returns CDR1 MGHDK and CDR2 SYGVNS. V was pared by 2 bases and J by 3 bases, with 12 bases of the junction left unmatched. CDR3 sequence reads: CASSESSGGCSIHTGELFF. The CDR3 bases are TGTGCCAGCAGTGAAAGTAGCGGGGGGTGCTCAATACACACCGGGGAGCTGTTTTTT.

This clonotype was counted ten times or more. The J gene is TRBJ1-6, the V gene TRBV7-9; D gene unclear. V was trimmed by 6 bases and J by 10 bases, leaving 13 bases between them. Germline values: CDR1 SEHNR, CDR2 FQNEAQ (reference sequence). The CDR3 spans 13 residues. CDR3 DNA sequence: TGTGCCAGCAGTAAGAACGGGGTATCACCCCTCCACTTT. The encoded protein is CASSKNGVSPLHF.

V and J are TRBV20-1 and TRBJ2-5; 11 bases fit TRBD2. The length of the CDR3 is 16 residues. The V segment lost 6 bases and the J segment 4 bases; nucleotides outside the gene matches: 13. Germline V lookup: CDR1 DFQATT, CDR2 SNEGSKA (reference sequence). DNA of the CDR3: TGCAGTGCAGAAACCCCGGGACTAGCGGCTTTAGAGACCCAGTACTTC. Translating it yields CSAETPGLAALETQYF.

V and J are TRBV15 and TRBJ1-4, with unresolved D. Trimming took 0 bases from V and 6 from J, leaving 8 bases between them. The CDR3 runs to 14 residues. The germline CDR1 and CDR2 sequences are LNHNV and YYDKDF (reference sequence). The CDR3 is CATSRDLADEKLFF. The CDR3 DNA is TGTGCCACCAGCAGAGATCTCGCGGATGAAAAACTGTTTTTT.

The chain is built from TRBV20-1 and TRBJ2-1; the D gene is possibly TRBD2 (6 bases). The CDR3 has 13 residues. Trimming removed 6 bases from V and 5 bases from J, with 14 bases in between. Germline CDR1 reads DFQATT; CDR2 reads SNEGSKA (reference sequence). The CDR3 spells CSAWGVLDNEQFF. CDR3 sequence (DNA): TGCAGTGCATGGGGGGTCCTGGACAATGAGCAGTTCTTC.

This chain connects TRBV15 to TRBJ2-1; tentatively, D is TRBD2 (5 bases). The ends were cut back, 0 bases at V and 10 bases at J, with 16 bases in the middle. The V gene's germline CDR1 is LNHNV and CDR2 YYDKDF (reference sequence). The length of the CDR3 is 15 residues. The CDR3 sequence is CATSRDPSRATEQFF. Written as DNA, the CDR3 is TGTGCCACCAGCAGAGATCCATCGCGGGCGACAGAGCAGTTCTTC.

The V and J genes are TRBV4-1 and TRBJ2-1; the match to TRBD1 covers 10 bases. CDR1 is MGHRA and CDR2 is YSYEKL in the germline V gene. Trimming removed 4 bases from V and 8 bases from J; junction bases left unmatched: 11. The CDR3 extends over 16 amino acids. CDR3 residues: CASSLQAGQGVDEQFF. Written as DNA, the CDR3 is TGCGCCAGCAGCCTTCAAGCCGGACAGGGGGTTGATGAGCAGTTCTTC.

J is TRBJ1-2 and V is TRBV5-1; D is perhaps TRBD1 (5 bases). CDR3 length: 15 residues. The germline V gene encodes CDR1 SGHRS and CDR2 YFSETQ. V dropped 4 bases and J dropped 6 bases, with 19 bases sitting between them. The CDR3: CASSTGRGGINGYTF. The CDR3 DNA reads TGCGCCAGCAGCACAGGACGTGGCGGGATCAATGGCTACACCTTC.

There are a few counts of this clonotype. This chain uses TRBV18 with TRBJ1-4; tentative D call: TRBD1 (5 bases). Trimming left V 2 bases short and J 0 bases short, with 7 bases between. The germline V gene encodes CDR1 KGHSH and CDR2 LQKENI. There are 15 residues in the CDR3. CDR3 bases: TGTGCCAGCTCACCAGGGGCCGCAACTAATGAAAAACTGTTTTTT. Protein: CASSPGAATNEKLFF.

In its sample, this clonotype was seen a few times. The chain links TRBV6-2 or TRBV6-3 to TRBJ1-2, with D possibly matching TRBD1 (6 bases). CDR3 size: 14 residues. Germline CDR1 is MNHEY and CDR2 is SVGEGT. Trimming took off 6 bases at V and 4 bases at J, with 15 bases between the two ends. DNA of the CDR3: TGTGCCAGCAGGGAGACAGGCGGGCTCTATGGCTACACCTTC. Translating it yields CASRETGGLYGYTF.